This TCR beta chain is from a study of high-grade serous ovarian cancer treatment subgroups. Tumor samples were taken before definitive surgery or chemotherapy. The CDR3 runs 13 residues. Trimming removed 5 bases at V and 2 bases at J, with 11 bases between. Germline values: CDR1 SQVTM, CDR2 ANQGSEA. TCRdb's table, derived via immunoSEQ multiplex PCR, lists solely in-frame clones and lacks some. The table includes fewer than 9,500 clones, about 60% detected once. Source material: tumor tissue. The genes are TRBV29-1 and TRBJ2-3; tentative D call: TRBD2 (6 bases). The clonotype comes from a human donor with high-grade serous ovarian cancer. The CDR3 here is CSVILADTDTQYF. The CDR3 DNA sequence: TGCAGCGTTATACTAGCTGACACAGATACGCAGTATTTT.